The 14 T cell receptor beta chains below come from one sample, sequenced in a study of T cell changes during pregnancy in multiple sclerosis. Generated by immunoSEQ multiplex PCR, the TCRdb table keeps only in-frame clones and is missing some. The repertoire consists of approximately 40,000 clones, with about 92% occurring once and the leading ten covering approximately 1.3%. Source material: peripheral blood. The origin of the receptors is a female donor with multiple sclerosis, enrolled in a pregnancy study.

This clone has just one count. The chain is built from TRBV15 and TRBJ1-1, with D perhaps TRBD1 (5 bases). The ends were cut back, 8 bases at V and 2 bases at J, with 15 bases in the middle. Germline assignment: CDR1 LNHNV and CDR2 YYDKDF (reference sequence). The CDR3 spans 14 residues. CDR3: CATGPRGDNTEAFF. CDR3 in DNA: TGTGCCACCGGGCCTCGGGGGGATAACACTGAAGCTTTCTTT.

This chain uses TRBV5-4 with TRBJ1-1; the D gene is possibly TRBD1 (6 bases). This CDR3 has 16 residues. V was shortened by 1 base and J by 0 bases, with 13 bases between the two germline ends. The germline V gene has CDR1 SGHNT and CDR2 YYREEE (reference sequence). The CDR3 coding sequence is TGTGCCAGCAGCTTGTTTGAGCCAGGGGTGAACACTGAAGCTTTCTTT. It specifies CASSLFEPGVNTEAFF.

V is TRBV7-2 and J is TRBJ2-5; D not resolved. Trimming removed 5 bases from V and 4 bases from J, with 14 bases in between. Germline V gives CDR1 SGHTA, CDR2 FQGNSA. CDR3 length equals 14 residues. The CDR3 DNA follows: TGTGCCAGCAGCCGCGCGACTGACGGAGAGACCCAGTACTTC. Translation gives CASSRATDGETQYF. Supplemented by reference TRBV7-2 and TRBJ2-5, the full variable domain reads GAGVSQSPSNKVTEKGKDVELRCDPISGHTALYWYRQSLGQGLEFLIYFQGNSAPDKSGLPSDRFSAERTGGSVSTLTIQRTQQEDSAVYLCASSRATDGETQYFGPGTRLLVL.

The rearrangement uses TRBV13 and TRBJ2-2; 9 bases are shared with TRBD1. The CDR3 spans 15 residues. V dropped 8 bases and J dropped 4; count of bases not matched to a gene: 8. Per the germline V gene, CDR1 is PRHDT and CDR2 is FYEKMQ (reference sequence). The DNA of the CDR3 is TGTGCCAGCCAAACCCGGGACAGGGCCACCGGGGAGCTGTTTTTT. Its translation: CASQTRDRATGELFF. Together with reference TRBV13 and TRBJ2-2, the CDR3 gives the full variable domain: AAGVIQSPRHLIKEKRETATLKCYPIPRHDTVYWYQQGPGQDPQFLISFYEKMQSDKGSIPDRFSAQQFSDYHSELNMSSLELGDSALYFCASQTRDRATGELFFGEGSRLTVL.

The chain uses TRBV20-1 and TRBJ1-5; D is unresolved. CDR1 is DFQATT, CDR2 SNEGSKA, per germline (reference sequence). The CDR3 has 11 residues. V was clipped by 5 bases and J by 13 bases, with 15 bases between them. CDR3 loop: CSAGVLGLQHF. The CDR3 DNA reads as TGCAGTGCTGGGGTCCTCGGGTTACAGCATTTT.

Comments on this clone: Germline and junction disagree at one end, which may indicate a read error. The chain is built from TRBV7-7 and TRBJ2-1; 10 positions match TRBD2. Per the germline V gene, CDR1 is SSHAT and CDR2 is FNYEAQ (reference sequence). This CDR3 spans 15 amino acids. CDR3 region: CASSPGTSDYNEQFF. The CDR3, as DNA: TGTGCTAGCAGCCCCGGGACTAGCGATTACAATGAGCAGTTCTTC. Full variable domain (rest looked up from reference TRBV7-7 and TRBJ2-1): GAGVSQSPRYKVTKRGQDVTLRCDPISSHATLYWYQQALGQGPEFLTYFNYEAQPDKSGLPSDRFSAERPEGSISTLTIQRTEQRDSAMYRCASSPGTSDYNEQFFGPGTRLTVL.

The V gene is TRBV5-1, the J gene TRBJ1-5; the D gene is possibly TRBD1 (6 bases). The CDR3 sequence is 13 residues long. Germline values: CDR1 SGHRS, CDR2 YFSETQ. Trimming removed 3 bases from V and 8 bases from J, with 12 bases in between. The CDR3 loop is CASSSTGSEPQHF. The CDR3 DNA reads as TGCGCCAGCAGCTCGACAGGTTCAGAGCCCCAGCATTTT. The variable domain in full, with the rest retrieved from reference TRBV5-1 and TRBJ1-5, is KAGVTQTPRYLIKTRGQQVTLSCSPISGHRSVSWYQQTPGQGLQFLFEYFSETQRNKGNFPGRFSGRQFSNSRSEMNVSTLELGDSALYLCASSSTGSEPQHFGDGTRLSIL.

The rearrangement links TRBV30 to TRBJ2-5; D gene uncertain. Trimming pared 2 bases from V and 5 bases from J, leaving 12 bases between. The CDR3 spans 13 residues. Germline V gene lookup returns CDR1 GTSNPN and CDR2 SVGIG (reference sequence). The CDR3 spells CAWSLGLGETQYF. The CDR3 bases are TGTGCCTGGAGTCTGGGGTTAGGGGAGACCCAGTACTTC. Complete variable domain (other parts from reference TRBV30 and TRBJ2-5): SQTIHQWPATLVQPVGSPLSLECTVEGTSNPNLYWYRQAAGRGLQLLFYSVGIGQISSEVPQNLSASRPQDRQFILSSKKLLLSDSGFYLCAWSLGLGETQYFGPGTRLLVL.

The V gene is TRBV11-3, the J gene TRBJ2-1; D ambiguous. Trimming removed 4 bases from V and 6 bases from J, with 10 bases in between. This CDR3 region has 13 residues. Germline-derived CDR1 and CDR2 are SGHNT and YENEEA. CDR3: CASSYSWSNEQFF. The CDR3 bases are TGTGCCAGCAGCTATAGTTGGAGCAATGAGCAGTTCTTC.

The chain recombines TRBV7-2 with TRBJ2-7; 9 nucleotides match TRBD2. Germline V CDR1 and CDR2: SGHTA, FQGNSA. The trim removed 5 bases at V and 3 bases at J, leaving 8 bases unmatched. This CDR3 spans 15 amino acids. The CDR3 bases are TGTGCCAGCAGCCTCTGGACTAGCGCCCGCTACGAGCAGTACTTC. Its protein is CASSLWTSARYEQYF.

J is TRBJ1-2 and V is TRBV6-5, with D hard to call. The CDR3 runs to 15 residues. CDR1 is MNHEY and CDR2 is SVGAGI in the germline V gene. Trimming shortened V by 2 bases and J by 8 bases, and 18 bases separated the two germline ends. The CDR3 DNA reads as TGTGCCAGCAGTTACGCATCGCTACAAGCTGGCGGCTACACCTTC. It specifies CASSYASLQAGGYTF.

The chain carries TRBV27 and TRBJ2-1; D possibly corresponds to TRBD1 (5 bases). V dropped 2 bases and J dropped 6 bases, with 8 bases sitting between them. The CDR3 consists of 13 residues. Germline V gene lookup returns CDR1 MNHEY and CDR2 SMNVEV (reference sequence). The CDR3 is CASSLKGFNEQFF. Written as DNA, the CDR3 is TGTGCCAGCAGTTTAAAGGGGTTCAATGAGCAGTTCTTC.

The chain employs TRBV5-1 and TRBJ2-2, with a tentative D call TRBD1 (5 bases). The CDR3 extends over 16 amino acids. In germline, CDR1 is SGHRS, CDR2 YFSETQ. Trimming removed 2 bases at V and 0 bases at J, with 11 bases between. DNA for the CDR3: TGCGCCAGCAGCTTTCTCCAGGGTACGAACACCGGGGAGCTGTTTTTT. This codes for CASSFLQGTNTGELFF.

This clone has more than one count but fewer than ten. This sequence joins TRBV29-1 and TRBJ2-3, with D maybe TRBD1 (6 bases). The germline V gene has CDR1 SQVTM and CDR2 ANQGSEA. CDR3 length: 14 amino acids. V lost 0 bases and J 3 bases, leaving 10 bases between the germline ends. CDR3 sequence reads: CSVEDWDKTDTQYF. The CDR3 DNA is TGCAGCGTTGAAGATTGGGACAAAACAGATACGCAGTATTTT.